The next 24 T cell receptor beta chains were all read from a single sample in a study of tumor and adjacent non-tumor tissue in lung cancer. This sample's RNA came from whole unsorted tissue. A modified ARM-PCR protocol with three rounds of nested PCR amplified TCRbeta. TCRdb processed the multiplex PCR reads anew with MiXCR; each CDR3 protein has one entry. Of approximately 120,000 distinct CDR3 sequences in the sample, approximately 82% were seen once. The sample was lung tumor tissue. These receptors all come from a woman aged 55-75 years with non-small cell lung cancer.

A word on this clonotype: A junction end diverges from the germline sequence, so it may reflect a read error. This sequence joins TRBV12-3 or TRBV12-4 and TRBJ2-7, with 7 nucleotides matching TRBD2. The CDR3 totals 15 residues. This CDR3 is CTSSIQWTRRIEQNF. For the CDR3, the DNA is TGTACCAGCAGTATACAGTGGACTAGGAGAATCGAGCAGAACTTC.

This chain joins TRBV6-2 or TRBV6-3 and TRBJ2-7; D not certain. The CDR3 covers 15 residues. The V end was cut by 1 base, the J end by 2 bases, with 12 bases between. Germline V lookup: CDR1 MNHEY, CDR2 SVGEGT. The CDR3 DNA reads TGTGCCAGCAGTTACTATGACGGAATCACCTACGAGCAGTACTTC. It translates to CASSYYDGITYEQYF.

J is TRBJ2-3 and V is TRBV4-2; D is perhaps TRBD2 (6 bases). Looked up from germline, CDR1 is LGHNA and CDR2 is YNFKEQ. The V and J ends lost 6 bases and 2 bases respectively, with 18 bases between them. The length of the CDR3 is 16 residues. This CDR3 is CASSQIRLDVTDTQYF. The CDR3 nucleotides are TGTGCCAGCAGTCAAATAAGACTAGACGTCACAGATACGCAGTATTTT.

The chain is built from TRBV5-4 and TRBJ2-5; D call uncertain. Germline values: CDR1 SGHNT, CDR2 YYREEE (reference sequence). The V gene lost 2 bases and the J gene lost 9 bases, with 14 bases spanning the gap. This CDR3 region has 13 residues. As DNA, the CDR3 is TGTGCCAGCAGCTTAACCGGGCAGCCGGCCCAGTACTTC. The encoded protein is CASSLTGQPAQYF.

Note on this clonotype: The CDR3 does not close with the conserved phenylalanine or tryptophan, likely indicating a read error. This CDR3 reads CARSLGTGSGNQPQHY. CDR3 bases: TGTGCCAGAAGCTTAGGGACAGGGTCGGGCAATCAGCCCCAGCATTAT. This chain links TRBV5-6 with TRBJ1-5; 9 nucleotides align to TRBD1. Germline-derived CDR1 and CDR2 are SGHDT and YYEEEE. This CDR3 has 16 amino acids.

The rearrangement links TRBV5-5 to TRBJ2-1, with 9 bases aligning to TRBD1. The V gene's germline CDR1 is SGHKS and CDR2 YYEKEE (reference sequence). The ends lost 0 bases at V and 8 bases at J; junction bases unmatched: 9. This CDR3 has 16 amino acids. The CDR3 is CASSLGLGQGYDEQFF. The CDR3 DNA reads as TGTGCCAGCAGCTTGGGGCTGGGACAGGGCTATGATGAGCAGTTCTTC.

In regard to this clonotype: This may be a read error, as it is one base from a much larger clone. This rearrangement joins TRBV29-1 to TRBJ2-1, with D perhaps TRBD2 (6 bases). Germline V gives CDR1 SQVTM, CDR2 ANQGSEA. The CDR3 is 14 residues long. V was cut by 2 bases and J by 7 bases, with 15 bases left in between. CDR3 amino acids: CSVEWAGSVNEQFF. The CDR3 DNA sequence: TGCAGCGTTGAATGGGCGGGGAGCGTAAATGAGCAGTTCTTC.

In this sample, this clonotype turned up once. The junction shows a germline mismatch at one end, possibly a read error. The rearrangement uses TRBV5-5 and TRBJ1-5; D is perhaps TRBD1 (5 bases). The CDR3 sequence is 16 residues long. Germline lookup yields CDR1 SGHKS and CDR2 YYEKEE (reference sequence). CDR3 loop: CDSSRDSGRLGQPKHF. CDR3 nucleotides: TGTGACAGCAGCAGAGACAGCGGCCGACTTGGTCAGCCCAAGCATTTT.

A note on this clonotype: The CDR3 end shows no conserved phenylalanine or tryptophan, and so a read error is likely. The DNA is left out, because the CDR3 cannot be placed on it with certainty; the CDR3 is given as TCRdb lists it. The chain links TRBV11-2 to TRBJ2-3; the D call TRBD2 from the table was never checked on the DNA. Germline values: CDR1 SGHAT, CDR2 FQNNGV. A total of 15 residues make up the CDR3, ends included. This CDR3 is CASSATGTATDTQYI.

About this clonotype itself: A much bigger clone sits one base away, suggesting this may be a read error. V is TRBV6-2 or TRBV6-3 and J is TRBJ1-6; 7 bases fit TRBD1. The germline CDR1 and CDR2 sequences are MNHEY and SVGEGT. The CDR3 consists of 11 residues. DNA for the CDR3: TGTGTCAGCAGGGGGTTCGAGGCCCTCCACTTT. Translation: CVSRGFEALHF.

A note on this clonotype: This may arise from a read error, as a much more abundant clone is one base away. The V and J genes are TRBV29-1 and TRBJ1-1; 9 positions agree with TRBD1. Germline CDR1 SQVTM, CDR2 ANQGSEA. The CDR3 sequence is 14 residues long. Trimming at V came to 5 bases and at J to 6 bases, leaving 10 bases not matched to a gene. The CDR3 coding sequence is TGCAGCGTTAGAATTCCGGACAGGGGACCTGAAGCTTTCTTT. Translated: CSVRIPDRGPEAFF. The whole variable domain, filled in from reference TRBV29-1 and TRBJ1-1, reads SAVISQKPSRDICQRGTSLTIQCQVDSQVTMMFWYRQQPGQSLTLIATANQGSEATYESGFVIDKFPISRPNLTFSTLTVSNMSPEDSSIYLCSVRIPDRGPEAFFGQGTRLTVV.

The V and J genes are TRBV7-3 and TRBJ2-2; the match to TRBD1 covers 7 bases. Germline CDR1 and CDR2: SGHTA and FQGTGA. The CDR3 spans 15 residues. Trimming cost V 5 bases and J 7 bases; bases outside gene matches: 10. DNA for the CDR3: TGTGCCAGCAGCCAAACAGGGGTCCAGGGCGGGGAGCTGTTTTTT. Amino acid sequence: CASSQTGVQGGELFF.

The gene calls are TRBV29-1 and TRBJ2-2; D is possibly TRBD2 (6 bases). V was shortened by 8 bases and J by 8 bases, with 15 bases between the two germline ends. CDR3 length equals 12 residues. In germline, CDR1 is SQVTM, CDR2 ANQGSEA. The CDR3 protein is CSIGLSGGELFF. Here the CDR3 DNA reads TGCAGCATAGGACTATCCGGGGGGGAGCTGTTTTTT.

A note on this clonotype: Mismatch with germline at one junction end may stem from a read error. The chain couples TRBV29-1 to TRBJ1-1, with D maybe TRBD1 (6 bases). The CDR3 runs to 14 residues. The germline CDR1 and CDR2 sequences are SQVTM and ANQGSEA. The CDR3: CSVGPDGTWFEAHF. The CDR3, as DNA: TGCAGCGTTGGTCCCGATGGGACATGGTTTGAAGCTCACTTT. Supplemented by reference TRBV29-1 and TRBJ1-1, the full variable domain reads SAVISQKPSRDICQRGTSLTIQCQVDSQVTMMFWYRQQPGQSLTLIATANQGSEATYESGFVIDKFPISRPNLTFSTLTVSNMSPEDSSIYLCSVGPDGTWFEAHFGQGTRLTVV.

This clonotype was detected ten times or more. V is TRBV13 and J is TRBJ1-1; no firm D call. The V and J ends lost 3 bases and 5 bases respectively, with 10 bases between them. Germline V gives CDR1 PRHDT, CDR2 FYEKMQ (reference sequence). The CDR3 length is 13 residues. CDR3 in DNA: TGTGCCAGCAGCTTGGGTAAGGGTACTGAAGCTTTCTTT. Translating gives CASSLGKGTEAFF.

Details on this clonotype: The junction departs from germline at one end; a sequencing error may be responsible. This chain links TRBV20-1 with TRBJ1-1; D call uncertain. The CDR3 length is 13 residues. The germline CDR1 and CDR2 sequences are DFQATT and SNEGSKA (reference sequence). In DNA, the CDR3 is TGCAGTGCTAGCTTACCTCGAAACTCTGAAGCTTTTTTT. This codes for CSASLPRNSEAFF.

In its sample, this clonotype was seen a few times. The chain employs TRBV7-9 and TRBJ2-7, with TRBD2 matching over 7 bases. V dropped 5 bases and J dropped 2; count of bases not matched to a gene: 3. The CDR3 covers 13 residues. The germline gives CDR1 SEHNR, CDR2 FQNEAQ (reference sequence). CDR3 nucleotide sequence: TGTGCCAGCAGCGGGGGGAGGGCCTACGAGCAGTACTTC. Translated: CASSGGRAYEQYF.

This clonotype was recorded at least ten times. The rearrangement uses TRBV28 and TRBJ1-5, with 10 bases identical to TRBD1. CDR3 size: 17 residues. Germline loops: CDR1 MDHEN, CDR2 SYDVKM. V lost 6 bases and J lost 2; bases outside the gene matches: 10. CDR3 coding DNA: TGTGCCAGCAGCCCTGGGACAGGGGAGGGCGGCAATCAGCCCCAGCATTTT. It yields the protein CASSPGTGEGGNQPQHF.

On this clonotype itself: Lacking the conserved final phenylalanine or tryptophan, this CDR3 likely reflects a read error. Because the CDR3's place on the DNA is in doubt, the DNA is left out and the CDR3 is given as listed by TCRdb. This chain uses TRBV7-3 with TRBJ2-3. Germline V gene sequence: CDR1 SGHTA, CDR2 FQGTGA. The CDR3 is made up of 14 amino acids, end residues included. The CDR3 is CASSLTRRTDTQFY.

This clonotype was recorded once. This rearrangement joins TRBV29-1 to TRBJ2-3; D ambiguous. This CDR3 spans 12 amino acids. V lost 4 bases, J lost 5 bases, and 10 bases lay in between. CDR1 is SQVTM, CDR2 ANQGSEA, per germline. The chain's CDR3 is CSVGKWGDTQYF. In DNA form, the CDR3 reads TGCAGCGTTGGAAAGTGGGGAGATACGCAGTATTTT.

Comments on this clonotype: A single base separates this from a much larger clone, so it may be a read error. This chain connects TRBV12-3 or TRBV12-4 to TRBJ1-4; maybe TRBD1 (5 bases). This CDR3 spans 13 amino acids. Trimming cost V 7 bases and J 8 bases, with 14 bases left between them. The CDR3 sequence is CASNFGGWEKLFF. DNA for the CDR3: TGTGCCAGCAACTTCGGGGGTTGGGAAAAACTGTTTTTT.

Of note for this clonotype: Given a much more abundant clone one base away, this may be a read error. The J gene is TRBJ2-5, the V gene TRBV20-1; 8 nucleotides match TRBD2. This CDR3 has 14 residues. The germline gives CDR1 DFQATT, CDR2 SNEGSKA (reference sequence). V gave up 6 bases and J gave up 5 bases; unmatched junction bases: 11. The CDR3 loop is CSAFSSGKGETQYF. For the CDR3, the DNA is TGCAGTGCCTTTAGTAGCGGGAAGGGGGAGACCCAGTACTTC.

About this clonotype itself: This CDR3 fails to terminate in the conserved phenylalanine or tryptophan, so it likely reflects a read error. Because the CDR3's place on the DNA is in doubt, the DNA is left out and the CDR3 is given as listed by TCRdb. The CDR3 loop is CASSLELTSGSHNEQFV. The chain recombines TRBV11-3 with TRBJ2-1; the table calls TRBD2, which could not be checked here. Both ends counted, the CDR3 spans 17 residues. CDR1 SGHNT and CDR2 YENEEA come from the germline V gene.

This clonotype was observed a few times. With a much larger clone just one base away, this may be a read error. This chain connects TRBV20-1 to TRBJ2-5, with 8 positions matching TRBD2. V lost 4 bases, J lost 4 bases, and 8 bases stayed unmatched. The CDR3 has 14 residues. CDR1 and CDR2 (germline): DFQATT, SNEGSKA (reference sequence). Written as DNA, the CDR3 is TGCAGTGCTACGACAGCGGGAGTGGGAGAGACCCAGTACTTC. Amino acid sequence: CSATTAGVGETQYF.